The 10 T cell receptor beta chains presented below share a single source sample, sequenced in a study of blood T cells in healthy people across ages. PCR was performed a second time for roughly 7 to 11 cycles using a sample-barcoded 5' primer and a J-beta primer mix. TCRdb used MiXCR to reprocess the 5' RACE reads, holding one entry per CDR3 protein. The sample holds hundreds of thousands of distinct CDR3 sequences, around 54% seen once. The sequenced sample consisted of blood. The receptors were gathered from a man aged 60 to 75 in good health.

J is TRBJ2-2 and V is TRBV7-2, with D unresolved. V gave up 3 bases and J gave up 8 bases, with 7 bases separating them. This CDR3 has 12 amino acids. Germline CDR1 and CDR2: SGHTA and FQGNSA. CDR3 protein: CASSLSWGELFF. The DNA of the CDR3 is TGTGCCAGCAGCTTGAGCTGGGGGGAGCTGTTTTTT.

The V gene is TRBV2, the J gene TRBJ1-3; D is uncertain. Germline V lookup: CDR1 SNHLY, CDR2 FYNNEI. This CDR3 comprises 16 residues. V gave up 4 bases and J gave up 1 base, with 14 bases separating them. CDR3 bases: TGTGCCAGCAGTGTTAGTCCGGTTTGGTCTGGAAACACCATATATTTT. Encoded protein: CASSVSPVWSGNTIYF.

The chain employs TRBV9 and TRBJ2-1; 8 positions agree with TRBD2. This CDR3 contains 15 residues. V lost 4 bases, J lost 6 bases, and 9 bases stayed unmatched. Germline-derived CDR1 and CDR2 are SGDLS and YYNGEE. CDR3 region: CASSKEGLGGNEQFF. The CDR3 DNA is TGTGCCAGCAGCAAAGAGGGACTAGGAGGCAATGAGCAGTTCTTC.

V gene TRBV6-6 combines with J gene TRBJ2-1; D call uncertain. The CDR3 runs 16 residues. Germline assignment: CDR1 MNHNY and CDR2 SVGAGI (reference sequence). Trimming pared 2 bases from V and 5 bases from J, leaving 16 bases between. The CDR3 DNA reads as TGTGCCAGCAGTTACCCTAGTATACATGGGAACAATGAGCAGTTCTTC. Residues: CASSYPSIHGNNEQFF.

V is TRBV6-2 or TRBV6-3 and J is TRBJ2-7, with D possibly TRBD1 on 6 matching bases. This CDR3 has 14 amino acids. Germline-derived CDR1 and CDR2 are MNHEY and SVGEGT. Trimming removed 7 bases at V and 2 bases at J, with 15 bases between. Here the CDR3 DNA reads TGTGCCAGCAATGGACAGTCCTTTCCCTACGAGCAGTACTTC. It codes for CASNGQSFPYEQYF.

This rearrangement joins TRBV18 to TRBJ1-2; D unresolved. The V and J ends lost 6 bases and 3 bases respectively, with 17 bases between them. The CDR3 has 15 amino acids. The germline CDR1 and CDR2 sequences are KGHSH and LQKENI. CDR3 sequence reads: CASSPGSSSHYGYTF. DNA for the CDR3: TGTGCCAGCTCGCCGGGGTCATCGTCCCACTATGGCTACACCTTC.

The V gene is TRBV28, the J gene TRBJ2-5, with a possible D match to TRBD2 (6 bases). The germline gives CDR1 MDHEN, CDR2 SYDVKM. Trimming took off 3 bases at V and 7 bases at J, with 15 bases between the two ends. CDR3 length: 14 amino acids. CDR3 loop: CASSFPPSDGTQYF. CDR3 DNA: TGTGCCAGCAGTTTCCCGCCTAGCGACGGGACCCAGTACTTC.

The chain joins TRBV28 to TRBJ2-3; TRBD2 might be the D (5 bases). Germline CDR1 is MDHEN and CDR2 is SYDVKM. This CDR3 comprises 13 residues. The V and J ends lost 6 bases and 4 bases respectively, with 11 bases between them. The CDR3 bases are TGTGCCAGCAGCCGGACTGCGTCAGATACGCAGTATTTT. Its protein product is CASSRTASDTQYF.

This clonotype has only a few counts. Written as DNA, the CDR3 is TGTGCCAGCAGCCGGGCACAAGAGACCCAGTACTTC. Protein sequence: CASSRAQETQYF. This rearrangement joins TRBV4-2 to TRBJ2-5; no firm D call. The CDR3 sequence is 12 residues long. V lost 4 bases and J lost 2, with 5 bases in between. Germline-derived CDR1 and CDR2 are LGHNA and YNFKEQ.

This chain connects TRBV9 to TRBJ2-1, with 10 bases matching TRBD2. Germline V gene sequence: CDR1 SGDLS, CDR2 YYNGEE. CDR3 length equals 16 residues. The trim removed 0 bases at V and 8 bases at J, leaving 8 bases unmatched. CDR3 sequence (DNA): TGTGCCAGCAGCGTAGCTAGCGGGGGAGCCTCGTATGAGCAGTTCTTC. It translates to CASSVASGGASYEQFF.